Described below is a single TCR beta chain sequence and its context. Per the germline V gene, CDR1 is DFQATT and CDR2 is SNEGSKA (reference sequence). The CDR3 extends over 11 amino acids. V was pared by 6 bases and J by 13 bases, with 9 bases of the junction left unmatched. The sample belongs to a study of OX40 agonist ivuxolimab in advanced cancers. TCRdb's table, derived via immunoSEQ multiplex PCR, lists solely in-frame clones and lacks some. The sample lists tens of thousands of clones, 82% occurring once. The sequences come from CD4+ or CD8+ T cells sorted from blood, collected in a trial of the OX40 agonist ivuxolimab. The rearrangement links TRBV20-1 to TRBJ2-3, with 8 bases lining up with TRBD2. The sequence came from an adult with an advanced solid tumor such as melanoma, head and neck, liver or kidney cancer. The CDR3 loop is CSAVAGTGEYF. CDR3 DNA: TGCAGTGCAGTAGCGGGGACCGGGGAGTATTTT.